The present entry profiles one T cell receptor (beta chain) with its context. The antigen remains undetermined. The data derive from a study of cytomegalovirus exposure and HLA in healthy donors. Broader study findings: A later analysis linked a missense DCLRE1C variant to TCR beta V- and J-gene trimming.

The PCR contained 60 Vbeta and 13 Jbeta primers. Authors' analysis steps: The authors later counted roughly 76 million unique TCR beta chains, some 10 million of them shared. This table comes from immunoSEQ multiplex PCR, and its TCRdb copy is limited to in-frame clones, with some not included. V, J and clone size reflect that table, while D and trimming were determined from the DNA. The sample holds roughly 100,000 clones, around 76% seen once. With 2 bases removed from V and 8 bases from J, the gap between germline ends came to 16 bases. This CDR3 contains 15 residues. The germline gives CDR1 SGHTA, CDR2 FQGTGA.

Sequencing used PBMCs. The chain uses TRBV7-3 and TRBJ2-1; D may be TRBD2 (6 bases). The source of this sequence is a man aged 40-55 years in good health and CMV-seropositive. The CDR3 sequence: CASSLGSGSGYEQFF. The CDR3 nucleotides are TGTGCCAGCAGCTTAGGGAGTGGTAGCGGATATGAGCAGTTCTTC.